The clone carrying this T cell receptor (beta chain) has more than one count but fewer than ten. Antigen unknown. Germline assignment: CDR1 LGHNA and CDR2 YNFKEQ. The CDR3 is 12 amino acids. V gave up 0 bases and J gave up 8 bases, with 7 bases separating them. This sample was included in a study of pediatric ulcerative colitis. Regarding the study as a whole: Acute severe colitis showed lower rectal diversity from clonal expansions.

One to two pinch biopsies were taken from the rectum during colonoscopy. Measured with immunoSEQ multiplex PCR; TCRdb has only the in-frame clones, and not every one. The sample shows roughly 25,000 clones, 55% to 85% of them seen only once. V and J are TRBV4-2 and TRBJ2-5, with unresolved D. Sequenced input: gut tissue. The receptor's source is a boy between 5 and 17 years old with severe ulcerative colitis. CDR3 bases: TGTGCCAGCAGCCAAGATAGTCCCACCCAGTACTTC. It codes for CASSQDSPTQYF.